One sample yielded the 5 T cell receptor beta chains listed below, sequenced in a study of shared clonotypes between healthy human individuals. TCRdb's table, derived via immunoSEQ multiplex PCR, lists solely in-frame clones and lacks some. In the table there are over 850,000 clones, roughly 74% of which are singletons. The sequenced sample was memory CD4+ T cells from PBMCs. As for subset: CD45RA-negative fraction. These receptors were collected from a young man in good health. Some clones in this sample may be carry-over from other donors' samples.

The chain combines TRBV15 with TRBJ2-7; D gene ambiguous. V gave up 0 bases and J gave up 3 bases, with 12 bases separating them. The CDR3 totals 15 residues. Per the germline V gene, CDR1 is LNHNV and CDR2 is YYDKDF (reference sequence). The CDR3 nucleotides read TGTGCCACCAGCAGAGATCGGCGAAGCTTCTACGAGCAGTACTTC. Encoded protein: CATSRDRRSFYEQYF.

This clone came up once. This sample also contains other DNA sequences that code for the same CDR3. The chain is built from TRBV2 and TRBJ1-1; D call uncertain. Germline loops: CDR1 SNHLY, CDR2 FYNNEI. With 4 bases removed from V and 1 base from J, the gap between germline ends came to 7 bases. The CDR3 extends over 13 amino acids. The CDR3 bases are TGTGCCAGCAGTGTTGAGGGGAACACTGAAGCTTTCTTT. It codes for CASSVEGNTEAFF.

The J gene is TRBJ2-3, the V gene TRBV6-6, with 7 bases lining up with TRBD2. J lost 2 bases, V lost 7 bases, and 12 bases had no gene match. Germline loops: CDR1 MNHNY, CDR2 SVGAGI (reference sequence). CDR3 length equals 16 residues. CDR3 sequence: CASTLGPSGYTDTQYF. The DNA for the CDR3 is TGTGCCAGCACCTTAGGTCCTAGCGGATACACAGATACGCAGTATTTT.

The V call is TRBV21-1, the J call TRBJ2-1; no DNA check was done on the table's D call, TRBD1. TRBV21-1 is a pseudogene segment. The CDR3 runs to 15 residues. CDR3: CASSIGTGSGNEQFF. The CDR3 nucleotides are TGTGCCAGCAGCATAGGGACAGGGTCGGGCAATGAGCAGTTCTTC.

The count of this clone is one. V is TRBV2 and J is TRBJ2-2; 9 bases fit TRBD1. V dropped 5 bases and J dropped 1; count of bases not matched to a gene: 11. Germline V gene sequence: CDR1 SNHLY, CDR2 FYNNEI. The CDR3 is made up of 18 amino acids. CDR3 sequence (DNA): TGTGCCAGCAGTTCAACCCTCGGGACAGGGCGGAACACCGGGGAGCTGTTTTTT. Translated: CASSSTLGTGRNTGELFF.